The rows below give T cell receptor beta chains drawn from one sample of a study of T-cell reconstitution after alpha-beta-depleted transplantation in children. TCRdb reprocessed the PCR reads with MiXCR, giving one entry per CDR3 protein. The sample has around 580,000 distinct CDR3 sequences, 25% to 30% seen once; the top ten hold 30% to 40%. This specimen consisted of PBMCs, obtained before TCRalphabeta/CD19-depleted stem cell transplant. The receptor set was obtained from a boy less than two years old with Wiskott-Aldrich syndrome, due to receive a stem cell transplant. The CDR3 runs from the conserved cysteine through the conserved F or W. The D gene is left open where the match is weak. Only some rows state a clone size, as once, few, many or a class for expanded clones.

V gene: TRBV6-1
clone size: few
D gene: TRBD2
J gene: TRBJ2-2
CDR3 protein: CASRLFLAGTNTGELFF
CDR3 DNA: TGTGCCAGCAGGCTATTTCTAGCGGGAACGAACACCGGGGAGCTGTTTTTT

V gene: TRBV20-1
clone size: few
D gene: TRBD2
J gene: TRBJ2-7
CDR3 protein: CSARATSGRSFYEQYF
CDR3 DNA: TGCAGTGCTAGAGCCACTAGCGGGAGGTCCTTCTACGAGCAGTACTTC

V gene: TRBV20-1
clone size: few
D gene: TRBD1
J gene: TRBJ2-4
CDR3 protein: CSASTGVAKNIQYF
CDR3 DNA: TGCAGTGCTTCGACAGGGGTAGCCAAAAACATTCAGTACTTC

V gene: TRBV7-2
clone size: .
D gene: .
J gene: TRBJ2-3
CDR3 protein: CASSSKHGSDTQYF
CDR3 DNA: TGTGCCAGCAGCTCCAAACACGGGTCAGATACGCAGTATTTT

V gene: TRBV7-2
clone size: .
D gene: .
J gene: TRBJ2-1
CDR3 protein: CASSPRVNNEQFF
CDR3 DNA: TGTGCCAGCAGCCCCCGGGTCAACAATGAGCAGTTCTTC

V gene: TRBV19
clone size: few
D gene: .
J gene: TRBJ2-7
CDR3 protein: CASSIASVSSYEQYF
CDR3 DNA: TGTGCCAGTAGTATCGCGAGCGTCAGCTCCTACGAGCAGTACTTC

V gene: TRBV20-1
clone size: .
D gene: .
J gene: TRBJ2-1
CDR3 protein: CSALREEQFF
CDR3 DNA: TGCAGTGCTTTGCGTGAGGAGCAGTTCTTC

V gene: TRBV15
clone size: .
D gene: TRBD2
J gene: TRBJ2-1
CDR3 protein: CATSGTSGHNEQFF
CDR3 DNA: TGTGCCACCAGCGGGACTAGCGGACACAATGAGCAGTTCTTC

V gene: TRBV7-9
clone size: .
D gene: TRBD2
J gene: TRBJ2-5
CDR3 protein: CASSLVGRAEETQYF
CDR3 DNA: TGTGCCAGCAGCTTAGTCGGGAGGGCCGAGGAGACCCAGTACTTC

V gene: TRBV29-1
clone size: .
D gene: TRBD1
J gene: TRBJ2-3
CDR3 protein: CSVEVSGTEGDTQYF
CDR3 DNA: TGCAGCGTTGAAGTGTCCGGGACAGAGGGAGATACGCAGTATTTT

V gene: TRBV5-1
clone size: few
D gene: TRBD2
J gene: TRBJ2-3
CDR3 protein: CASSLWALAGGADTQYF
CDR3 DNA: TGCGCCAGCAGCTTGTGGGCGCTAGCGGGAGGGGCAGATACGCAGTATTTT

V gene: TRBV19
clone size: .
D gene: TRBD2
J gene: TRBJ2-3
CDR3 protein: CASSIVYGTSGSADTQYF
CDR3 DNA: TGTGCCAGTAGTATAGTCTATGGGACTAGCGGGAGTGCAGATACGCAGTATTTT

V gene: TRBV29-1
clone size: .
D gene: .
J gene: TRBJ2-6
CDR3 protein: CSVDPSGANVLTF
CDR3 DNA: TGCAGCGTTGATCCCTCTGGGGCCAACGTCCTGACTTTC

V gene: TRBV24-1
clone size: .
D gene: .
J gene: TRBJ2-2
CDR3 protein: CATSDLPGHGGNTGELFF
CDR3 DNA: TGTGCCACCAGTGATTTGCCCGGACACGGGGGAAACACCGGGGAGCTGTTTTTT

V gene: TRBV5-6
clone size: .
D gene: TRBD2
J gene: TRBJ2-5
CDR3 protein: CASKWGGETQYF
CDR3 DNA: TGTGCCAGCAAGTGGGGGGGTGAGACCCAGTACTTC

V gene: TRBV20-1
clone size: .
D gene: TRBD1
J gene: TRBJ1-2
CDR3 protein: CSASTPGQGYGYTF
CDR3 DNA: TGCAGTGCATCGACACCGGGACAGGGGTATGGCTACACCTTC

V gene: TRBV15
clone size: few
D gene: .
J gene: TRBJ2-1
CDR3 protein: CATSRDWQFEQFF
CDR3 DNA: TGTGCCACCAGCAGAGATTGGCAGTTTGAGCAGTTCTTC

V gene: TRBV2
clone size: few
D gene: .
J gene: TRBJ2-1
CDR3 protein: CASNLAPMARSFF
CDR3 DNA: TGTGCCAGCAATCTAGCTCCAATGGCCCGAAGTTTCTTC

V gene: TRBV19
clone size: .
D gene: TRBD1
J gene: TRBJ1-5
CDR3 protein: CASRRTGDRSNQPQHF
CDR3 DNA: TGTGCCAGTAGGAGAACAGGGGATCGGAGCAATCAGCCCCAGCATTTT

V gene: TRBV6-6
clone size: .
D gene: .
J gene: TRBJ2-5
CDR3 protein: CASSGRVETQYF
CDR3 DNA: TGTGCCAGTTCAGGGAGAGTGGAGACCCAGTACTTC